Listed here is a single TCR beta chain. Its specificity is unknown. These data come from a study of Ad26.COV2.S vaccination and SARS-CoV-2 variants. For the study at large: Donor allocation was to the COV1001 Ad26.COV2.S trial arm. The study gave Ad26.COV2.S intramuscularly, once or twice 56 days apart. Study-level points and caveats: Reported findings describe substantial breadth in spike-specific CD8+ and CD4+ T cell responses following vaccination.

V was shortened by 3 bases and J by 2 bases, with 11 bases between the two germline ends. The CDR3 totals 15 residues. Germline V gene sequence: CDR1 MNHNS, CDR2 SASEGT. This sample's treatment: some 20 received Ad26.COV2.S at low or high dose, single or two shots; about 5 received placebo; per-sample allocation not given. Specimen acquisition occurred on day 63 following the initial vaccine or placebo injection. Donation was by an adult aged 18-55 years who was in Boston. Only in-frame clones appear in the TCRdb table, and some are missing; sequencing was by immunoSEQ multiplex PCR. The sample shows about half a million clones, 70% to 90% of them seen only once.

This receptor was identified in a person aged 18-65 years who received the Ad26.COV2.S COVID-19 vaccine or a placebo. The sample here was peripheral blood, taken in a trial of Ad26.COV2.S vaccine versus placebo. The chain couples TRBV6-1 to TRBJ2-1; tentative D call: TRBD2 (6 bases). The CDR3 sequence: CASSDAPGAYNEQFF. CDR3 DNA: TGTGCCAGCAGTGACGCCCCGGGGGCCTACAATGAGCAGTTCTTC.